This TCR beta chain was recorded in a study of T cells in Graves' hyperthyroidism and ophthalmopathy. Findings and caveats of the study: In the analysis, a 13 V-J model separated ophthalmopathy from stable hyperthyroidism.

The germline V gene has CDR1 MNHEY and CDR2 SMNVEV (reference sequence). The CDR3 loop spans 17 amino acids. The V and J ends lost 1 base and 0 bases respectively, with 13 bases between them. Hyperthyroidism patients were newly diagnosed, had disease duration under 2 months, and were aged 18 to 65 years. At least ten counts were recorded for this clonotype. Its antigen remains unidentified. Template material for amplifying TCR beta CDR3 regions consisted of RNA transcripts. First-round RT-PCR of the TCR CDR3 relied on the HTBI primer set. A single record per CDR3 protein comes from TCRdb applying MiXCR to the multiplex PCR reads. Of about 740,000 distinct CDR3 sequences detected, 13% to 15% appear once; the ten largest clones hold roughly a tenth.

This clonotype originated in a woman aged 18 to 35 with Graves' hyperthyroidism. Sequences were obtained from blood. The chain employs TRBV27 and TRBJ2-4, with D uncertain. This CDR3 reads CASSLYGGGLAKNIQYF. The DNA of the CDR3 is TGTGCCAGCAGTTTATACGGTGGTGGTCTAGCCAAAAACATTCAGTACTTC.